One sample yielded the 11 T cell receptor beta chains listed below, sequenced in a study of cytomegalovirus exposure and HLA in healthy donors. Sequencing used immunoSEQ multiplex PCR; TCRdb keeps in-frame clones, though not all of them. The data contain around 150,000 clones, around 82% of them seen just once; the ten biggest clones take up about a tenth. Sequencing was performed on PBMCs. Receptors originate from a man aged 25-45 years in good health and CMV-seropositive.

This sequence joins TRBV13 and TRBJ2-5; weak D call: TRBD2 (7 bases). The CDR3 consists of 15 residues. Between the trimmed V and J ends, which lost 5 bases and 7 bases, there was a span of 20 bases. The germline CDR1 and CDR2 sequences are PRHDT and FYEKMQ (reference sequence). CDR3 region: CASSRGGEGPGTQYF. In DNA, the CDR3 is TGTGCCAGCAGCCGAGGGGGGGAGGGCCCAGGGACCCAGTACTTC.

Only a few counts were recorded for this clone. The chain joins TRBV2 to TRBJ1-2; possible D gene TRBD1, 5 bases. Between the trimmed V and J ends, which lost 4 bases and 0 bases, there was a span of 12 bases. The V gene's germline CDR1 is SNHLY and CDR2 FYNNEI. This CDR3 is built from 15 residues. CDR3 amino acids: CASSGWRGANYGYTF. CDR3 coding DNA: TGTGCCAGCAGTGGATGGAGGGGAGCTAACTATGGCTACACCTTC.

The chain carries TRBV18 and TRBJ1-6; 7 bases are a match to TRBD1. The CDR3 has 14 amino acids. V lost 4 bases to trimming and J lost 6 bases; unmatched junction nucleotides: 3. CDR1 KGHSH and CDR2 LQKENI come from the germline V gene. The CDR3 protein is CASSRGTANSPLHF. Written as DNA, the CDR3 is TGTGCCAGCTCACGGGGGACAGCTAATTCACCCCTCCACTTT.

V usage is TRBV4-2 and J usage is TRBJ2-1, with TRBD2 as a possible D gene (5 bases). This CDR3 is 15 amino acids long. Germline CDR1 is LGHNA and CDR2 is YNFKEQ. V lost 4 bases and J 7 bases, leaving 17 bases between the germline ends. CDR3 residues: CASSPYFDGNNEQFF. DNA of the CDR3: TGTGCCAGCAGCCCATATTTCGACGGGAATAATGAGCAGTTCTTC.

Here the CDR3 DNA reads TGCGCCAGCAGCTTGGCCGGGCAGGGCGTCACAGATACGCAGTATTTT. As protein: CASSLAGQGVTDTQYF. This chain joins TRBV5-1 and TRBJ2-3; D possibly corresponds to TRBD1 (5 bases). The CDR3 is 16 amino acids. From germline, CDR1 is SGHRS and CDR2 YFSETQ. V gave up 0 bases and J gave up 2 bases, with 13 bases separating them. The complete variable domain, with remaining parts taken from reference TRBV5-1 and TRBJ2-3, reads KAGVTQTPRYLIKTRGQQVTLSCSPISGHRSVSWYQQTPGQGLQFLFEYFSETQRNKGNFPGRFSGRQFSNSRSEMNVSTLELGDSALYLCASSLAGQGVTDTQYFGPGTRLTVL.

This chain uses TRBV5-1 with TRBJ2-5, with D hard to call. Germline loops: CDR1 SGHRS, CDR2 YFSETQ. The CDR3 is 15 amino acids. Trimming took 2 bases from V and 5 from J, leaving 16 bases between them. CDR3: CASSFSDTLGETQYF. CDR3 sequence (DNA): TGCGCCAGCAGCTTTTCCGACACCCTCGGCGAGACCCAGTACTTC.

This clone showed up just a few times. The rearrangement uses TRBV28 and TRBJ1-6; no clear D gene. V was shortened by 3 bases and J by 8 bases, with 11 bases between the two germline ends. Germline assignment: CDR1 MDHEN and CDR2 SYDVKM. CDR3 length: 14 amino acids. CDR3 DNA sequence: TGTGCCAGCAGTTTTAGCGCACCTTATTCACCCCTCCACTTT. Amino acids: CASSFSAPYSPLHF.

In DNA form, the CDR3 reads TGTGCCAGCAGCATCACTCCCGGGGAGCTGTTTTTT. This translates into CASSITPGELFF. The rearrangement links TRBV7-3 to TRBJ2-2; D is undetermined. The CDR3 has 12 amino acids. The germline gives CDR1 SGHTA, CDR2 FQGTGA. V was shortened by 5 bases and J by 6 bases, with 7 bases between the two germline ends.

The chain joins TRBV7-2 to TRBJ2-7, with TRBD1 as a possible D gene (5 bases). Germline CDR1 reads SGHTA; CDR2 reads FQGNSA. Trimming shortened V by 3 bases and J by 6 bases, and 15 bases separated the two germline ends. The CDR3 loop spans 14 amino acids. CDR3 protein: CASSFSRVGGEQYF. In nucleotides, the CDR3 is TGTGCCAGCAGCTTCTCCAGGGTAGGTGGCGAGCAGTACTTC.

In this sample, this clone turned up once. The chain uses TRBV28 and TRBJ2-1, with 8 positions matching TRBD1. Trimming at V came to 8 bases and at J to 0 bases, leaving 6 bases not matched to a gene. This CDR3 comprises 15 residues. The germline gives CDR1 MDHEN, CDR2 SYDVKM. CDR3 protein: CASFGQGGSYNEQFF. For the CDR3, the DNA is TGTGCCAGCTTCGGACAGGGAGGCTCCTACAATGAGCAGTTCTTC.

V is TRBV10-1 and J is TRBJ2-3, with D unclear. Trimming shortened V by 5 bases and J by 5 bases, and 14 bases separated the two germline ends. The CDR3 is 14 amino acids. CDR1 is WNHNN and CDR2 is SYGVQD in the germline V gene (reference sequence). In DNA, the CDR3 is TGCGCCAGCAGTCTCAGAGCGCCCCGAGATACGCAGTATTTT. It yields the protein CASSLRAPRDTQYF.